This entry describes one T cell receptor (beta chain). This clonotype came up a few times. Its antigen is not yet known. Per-base quality was not reported, and no clone a single base away is much larger than it. This record belongs to a study of response to subunit inactivated influenza vaccine (dated by TCRdb to about 2018). Concerning the study at large: The study used deep quantitative T cell receptor repertoire profiling to track responses to a trivalent subunit inactivated influenza vaccine. Broad study findings and their caveats: The authors suggested that each seasonal influenza vaccination may recruit only a limited number of new T cells.

To prepare the library, RT-PCR was applied. Sequencing used an Illumina HiSeq 2500. TCRdb trimmed public reads at Q25 via fastp, called clones via MiXCR and kept in-frame beta chains. Rows merge per CDR3 protein into single entries with the most common DNA and genes. Across this sample there are hundreds of thousands of distinct CDR3 sequences, with around 11% seen only once. About 10% of the sample comes from the top ten. The CDR3 starts with the cysteine, ends with the phenylalanine, and has 14 residues. The only DNA kept is the CDR3, 42 bases in frame from the first base. Trimming costs V 0 bases and J 1 base, and their ends lie 8 bases apart. CDR1 and CDR2 were assigned from the germline V gene as SGHRS and YFSETQ. This sample also belongs to another study, concerning T cells expressing NK-cell markers. According to the second study: 5'RACE template switching, by which a universal primer site and unique molecular identifiers were added, was used to make TCR beta cDNA libraries. TCR beta-chain repertoires were profiled in sorted CD3+CD56+NKG2C+, CD3+CD56+NKG2C- and CD3+CD56-NKG2C+ T-cell subsets from roughly eight donors. Of the eight sequenced donors, seven were found to be HCMV-seropositive and one was found to be HCMV-seronegative. To restrict sorting to alphabetaTCR-expressing T cells, an anti-gammadeltaTCR antibody was added in several experiments. In 6 or 7 donors, the dominant CD3+CD56+NKG2C+ clonotypes ranked among the top 10 CD8+ clonotypes, making up about 1.0-7.0% of CD8+ T cells. Those dominant clonotypes were again the most abundant among CD3+CD56-NKG2C+ cells in a few donors, at about 28.3-65%. Whether the expanded NKG2C-expressing T cell clones were specific for HCMV antigens was left unclear. All eight donors whose samples were sequenced were randomly selected healthy volunteers, three of them men and five women. A commercial ELISA kit detecting HCMV-specific IgG in serum was used to determine HCMV serostatus. Ficoll density gradient centrifugation was used to isolate peripheral blood mononuclear cells from blood. For five or six donors, bulk peripheral blood T-cell repertoires were also sequenced from unsorted PBMC. cDNA synthesis was primed from the TCR beta constant segment and was followed by two successive PCR amplification steps. Illumina HiSeq 2000/2500, MiSeq or NextSeq was used to sequence libraries as 2 x 150 bp reads. MIGEC was used to demultiplex reads and group reads by UMI, and MiTCR was used to assemble and quantify clonotypes. To remove erroneous sequences, TCR cDNA sequences were retained only when supported by two or more reads. The tcR package was used for downstream repertoire analysis, and clonotypes were matched across fractions by CDR3 nucleotide sequence plus V segment. Antigen specificity was annotated against VDJdb with VDJmatch, allowing one amino acid substitution in CDR3.

The sequence joins TRBV5-1 to TRBJ2-7; too little of a D gene remains to name it. The sequence derives from a man over 45 who received an inactivated influenza vaccine. Donor details come from another sample of the same person, matched by shared clones. The input for sequencing was PBMCs from blood, taken on the day of vaccination. The sequence in DNA is TGCGCCAGCAGCTTGGGGTCCGAATCCTACGAGCAGTACTTC. It codes for CASSLGSESYEQYF.